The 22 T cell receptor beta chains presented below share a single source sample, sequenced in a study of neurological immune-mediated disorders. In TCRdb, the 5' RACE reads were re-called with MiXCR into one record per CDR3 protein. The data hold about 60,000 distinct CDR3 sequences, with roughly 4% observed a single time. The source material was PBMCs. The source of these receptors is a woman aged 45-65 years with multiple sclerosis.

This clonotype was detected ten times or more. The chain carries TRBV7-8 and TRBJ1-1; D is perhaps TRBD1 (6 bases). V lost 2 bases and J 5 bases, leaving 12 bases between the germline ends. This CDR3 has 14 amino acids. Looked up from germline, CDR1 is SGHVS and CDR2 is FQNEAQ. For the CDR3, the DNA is TGTGCCAGCAGCTTAACAGGGATGGGTACTGAAGCTTTCTTT. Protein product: CASSLTGMGTEAFF.

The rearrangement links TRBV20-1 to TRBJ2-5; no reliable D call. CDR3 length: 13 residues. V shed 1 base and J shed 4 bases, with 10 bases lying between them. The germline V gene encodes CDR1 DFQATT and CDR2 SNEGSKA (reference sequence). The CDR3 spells CSARGTWGETQYF. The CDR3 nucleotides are TGCAGTGCTAGAGGAACGTGGGGAGAGACCCAGTACTTC.

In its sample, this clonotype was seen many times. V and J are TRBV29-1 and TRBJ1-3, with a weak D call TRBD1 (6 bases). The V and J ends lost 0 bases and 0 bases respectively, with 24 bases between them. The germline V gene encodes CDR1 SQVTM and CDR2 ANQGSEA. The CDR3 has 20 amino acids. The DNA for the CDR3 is TGCAGCGTTGAAGATCCCGGCCGTGGGCAGGGGACCATCTCTGGAAACACCATATATTTT. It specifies CSVEDPGRGQGTISGNTIYF. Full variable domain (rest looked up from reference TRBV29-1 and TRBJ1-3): SAVISQKPSRDICQRGTSLTIQCQVDSQVTMMFWYRQQPGQSLTLIATANQGSEATYESGFVIDKFPISRPNLTFSTLTVSNMSPEDSSIYLCSVEDPGRGQGTISGNTIYFGEGSWLTVV.

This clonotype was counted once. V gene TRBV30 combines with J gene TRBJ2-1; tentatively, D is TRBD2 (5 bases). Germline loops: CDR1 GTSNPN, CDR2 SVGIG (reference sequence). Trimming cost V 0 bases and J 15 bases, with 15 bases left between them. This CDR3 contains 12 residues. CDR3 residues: CAWSVGAGGAFF. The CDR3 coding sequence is TGTGCCTGGAGTGTGGGAGCAGGTGGAGCGTTCTTC.

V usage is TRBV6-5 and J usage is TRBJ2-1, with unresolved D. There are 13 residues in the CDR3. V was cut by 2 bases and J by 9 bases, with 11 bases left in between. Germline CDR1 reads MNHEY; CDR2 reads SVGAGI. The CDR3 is CASSYRLGGEQFF. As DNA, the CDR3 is TGTGCCAGCAGTTACCGGCTAGGCGGTGAGCAGTTCTTC.

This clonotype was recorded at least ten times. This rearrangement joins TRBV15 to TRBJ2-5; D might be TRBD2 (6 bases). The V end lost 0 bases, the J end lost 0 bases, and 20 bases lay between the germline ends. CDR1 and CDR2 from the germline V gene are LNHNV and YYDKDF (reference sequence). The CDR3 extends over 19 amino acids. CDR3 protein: CATSRDPTRAGRHQETQYF. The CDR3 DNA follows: TGTGCCACCAGCAGAGATCCCACTCGGGCGGGAAGGCACCAAGAGACCCAGTACTTC.

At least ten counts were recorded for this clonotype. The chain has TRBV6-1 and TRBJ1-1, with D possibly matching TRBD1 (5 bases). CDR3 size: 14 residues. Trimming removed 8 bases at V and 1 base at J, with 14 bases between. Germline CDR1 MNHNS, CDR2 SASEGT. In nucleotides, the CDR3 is TGTGCCAGCCCTGGTAGGGGCAGGAACACTGAAGCTTTCTTT. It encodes CASPGRGRNTEAFF.

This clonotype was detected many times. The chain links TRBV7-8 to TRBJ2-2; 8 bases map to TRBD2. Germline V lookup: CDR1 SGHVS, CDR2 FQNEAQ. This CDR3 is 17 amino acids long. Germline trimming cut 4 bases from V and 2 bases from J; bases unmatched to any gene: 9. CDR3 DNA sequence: TGTGCCAGCAGCTCTCGGACTAGCCCCTATAACACCGGGGAGCTGTTTTTT. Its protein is CASSSRTSPYNTGELFF.

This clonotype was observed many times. The CDR3 is CASGFEQYF. The CDR3 DNA sequence: TGTGCTAGTGGTTTTGAGCAGTACTTC. V usage is TRBV12-5 and J usage is TRBJ2-7; D is uncertain. There are 9 residues in the CDR3. The V end lost 3 bases, the J end lost 7 bases, and 1 base lay between the germline ends. Germline values: CDR1 LGHNT, CDR2 FRNRAP.

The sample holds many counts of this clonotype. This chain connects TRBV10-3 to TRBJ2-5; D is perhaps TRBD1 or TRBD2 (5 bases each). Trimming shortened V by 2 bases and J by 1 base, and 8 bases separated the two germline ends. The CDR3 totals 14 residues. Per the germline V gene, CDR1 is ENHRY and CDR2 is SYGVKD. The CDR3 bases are TGTGCCATCAGTGAGCGAGGGGCCCAAGAGACCCAGTACTTC. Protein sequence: CAISERGAQETQYF.

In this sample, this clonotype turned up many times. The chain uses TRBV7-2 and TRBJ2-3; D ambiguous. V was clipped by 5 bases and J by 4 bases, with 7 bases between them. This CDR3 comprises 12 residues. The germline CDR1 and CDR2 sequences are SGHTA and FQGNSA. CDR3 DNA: TGTGCCAGCAGCGCTAGATCAGATACGCAGTATTTT. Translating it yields CASSARSDTQYF.

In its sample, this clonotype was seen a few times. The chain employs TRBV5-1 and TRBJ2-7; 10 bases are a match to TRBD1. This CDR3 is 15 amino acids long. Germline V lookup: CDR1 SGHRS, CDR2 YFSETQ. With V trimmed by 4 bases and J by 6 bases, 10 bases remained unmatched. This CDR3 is CASSRWPGQGSEQYF. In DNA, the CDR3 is TGCGCCAGCAGCCGATGGCCGGGACAGGGGTCCGAGCAGTACTTC.

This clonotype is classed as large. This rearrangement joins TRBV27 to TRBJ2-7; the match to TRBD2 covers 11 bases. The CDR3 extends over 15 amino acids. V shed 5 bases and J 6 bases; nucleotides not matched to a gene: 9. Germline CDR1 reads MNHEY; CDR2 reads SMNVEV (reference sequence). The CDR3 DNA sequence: TGTGCCAGCAGTCTGCGGACTAGCGGGTACGCCGAGCAGTACTTC. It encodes CASSLRTSGYAEQYF.

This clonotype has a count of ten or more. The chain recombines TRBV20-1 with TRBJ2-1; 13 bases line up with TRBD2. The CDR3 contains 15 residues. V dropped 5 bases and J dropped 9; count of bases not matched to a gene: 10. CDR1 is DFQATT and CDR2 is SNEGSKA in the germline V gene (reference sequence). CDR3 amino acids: CSAHRTSGRVGEQFF. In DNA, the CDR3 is TGCAGTGCTCACCGGACTAGCGGGAGAGTCGGTGAGCAGTTCTTC.

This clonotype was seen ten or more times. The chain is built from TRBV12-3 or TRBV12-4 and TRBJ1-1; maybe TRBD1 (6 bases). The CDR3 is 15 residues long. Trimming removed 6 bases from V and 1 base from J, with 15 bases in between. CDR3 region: CASRSSGGRNTEAFF. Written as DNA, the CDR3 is TGTGCCAGCAGATCTTCCGGGGGCCGGAACACTGAAGCTTTCTTT.

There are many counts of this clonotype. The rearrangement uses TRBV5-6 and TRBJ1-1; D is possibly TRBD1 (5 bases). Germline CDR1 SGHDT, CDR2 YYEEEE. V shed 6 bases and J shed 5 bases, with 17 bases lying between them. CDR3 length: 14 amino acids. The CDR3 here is CASNRGARGTEAFF. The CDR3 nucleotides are TGTGCCAGCAACAGAGGGGCGCGGGGTACTGAAGCTTTCTTT.

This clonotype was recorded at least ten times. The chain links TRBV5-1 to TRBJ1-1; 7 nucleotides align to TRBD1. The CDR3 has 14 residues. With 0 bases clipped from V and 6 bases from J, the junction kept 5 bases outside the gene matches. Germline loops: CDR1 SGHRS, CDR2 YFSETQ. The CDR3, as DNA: TGCGCCAGCAGCTTGGGGGGCGACAGGGCTGAAGCTTTCTTT. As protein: CASSLGGDRAEAFF.

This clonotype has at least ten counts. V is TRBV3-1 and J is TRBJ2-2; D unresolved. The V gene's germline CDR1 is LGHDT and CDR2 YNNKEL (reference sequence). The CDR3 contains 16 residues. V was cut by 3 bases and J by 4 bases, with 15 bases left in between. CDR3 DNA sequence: TGTGCCAGCAGCCAGCATCCGGGTGGGATCACCGGGGAGCTGTTTTTT. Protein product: CASSQHPGGITGELFF.

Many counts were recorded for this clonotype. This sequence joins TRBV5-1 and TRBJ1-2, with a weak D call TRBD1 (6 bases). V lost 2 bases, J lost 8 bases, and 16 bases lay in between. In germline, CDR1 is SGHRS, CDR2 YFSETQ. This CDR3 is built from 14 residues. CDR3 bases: TGCGCCAGCAGCTTAAAGGGCACAGGGAGCGGCTACACCTTC. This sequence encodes CASSLKGTGSGYTF.

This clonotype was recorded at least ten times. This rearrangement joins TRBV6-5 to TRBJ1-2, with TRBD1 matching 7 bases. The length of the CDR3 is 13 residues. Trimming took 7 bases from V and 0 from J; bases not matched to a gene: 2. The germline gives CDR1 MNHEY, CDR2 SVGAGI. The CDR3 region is CASTGQANYGYTF. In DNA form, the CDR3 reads TGTGCCAGCACCGGACAGGCTAACTATGGCTACACCTTC.

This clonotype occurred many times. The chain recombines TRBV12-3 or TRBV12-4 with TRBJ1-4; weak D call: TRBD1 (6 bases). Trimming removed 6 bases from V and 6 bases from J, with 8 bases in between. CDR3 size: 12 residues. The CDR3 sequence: CASRTGYEKLFF. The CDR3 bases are TGTGCCAGCAGAACAGGGTATGAAAAACTGTTTTTT.

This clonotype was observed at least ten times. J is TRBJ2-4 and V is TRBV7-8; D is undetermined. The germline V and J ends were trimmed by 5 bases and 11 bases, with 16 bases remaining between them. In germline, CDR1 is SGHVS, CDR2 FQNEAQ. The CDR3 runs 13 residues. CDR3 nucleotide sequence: TGTGCCAGCAGCCGCACCCGACGGTCTTTTCAGTACTTC. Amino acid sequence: CASSRTRRSFQYF.